This TCR beta chain was found in a study of blood T cell repertoires in COVID-19. The length of the CDR3 is 15 residues. Per the germline V gene, CDR1 is MNHEY and CDR2 is SVGEGT. V lost 0 bases, J lost 6 bases, and 12 bases lay in between. In the original analysis: Amplifying reference gene primers gave estimates of nucleated cell counts. The method was immunoSEQ multiplex PCR; TCRdb's version includes in-frame clones alone and lacks a portion of them. The V and J calls and clone size are taken from that table; D and trimming were inferred from the DNA. The top ten clones hold roughly a tenth of a sample with more than 350,000 clones, about 89% of them seen once.

Sequenced sample: peripheral blood. The sequence was obtained from a woman aged 30 to 39 with COVID-19, enrolled during active disease. V usage is TRBV6-2 or TRBV6-3 and J usage is TRBJ1-5; D ambiguous. The CDR3 coding sequence is TGTGCCAGCAGTTACTCGCCGGGGTCAAGTCAGCCCCAGCATTTT. As protein: CASSYSPGSSQPQHF.